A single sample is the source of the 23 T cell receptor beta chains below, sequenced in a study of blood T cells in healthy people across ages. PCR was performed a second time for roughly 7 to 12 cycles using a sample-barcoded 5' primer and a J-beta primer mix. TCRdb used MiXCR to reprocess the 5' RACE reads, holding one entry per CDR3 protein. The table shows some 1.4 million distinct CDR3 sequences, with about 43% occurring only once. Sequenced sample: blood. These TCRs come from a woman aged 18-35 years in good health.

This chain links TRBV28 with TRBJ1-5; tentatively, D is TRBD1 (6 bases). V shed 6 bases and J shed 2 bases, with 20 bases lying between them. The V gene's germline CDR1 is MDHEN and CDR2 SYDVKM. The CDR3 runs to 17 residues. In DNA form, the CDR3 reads TGTGCCAGCAGAACCGGGACACGCGTAGATCGCAATCAGCCCCAGCATTTT. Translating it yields CASRTGTRVDRNQPQHF.

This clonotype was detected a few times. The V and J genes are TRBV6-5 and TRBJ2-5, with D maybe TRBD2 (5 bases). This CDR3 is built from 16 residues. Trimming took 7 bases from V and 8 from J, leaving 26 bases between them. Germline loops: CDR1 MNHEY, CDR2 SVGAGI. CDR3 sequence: CASTIPDPDWKRTQYF. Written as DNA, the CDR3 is TGTGCCAGCACTATTCCAGACCCGGACTGGAAGAGAACCCAGTACTTC.

The CDR3 coding sequence is TGTGCCAGCAGCCTACCGGGACAGGGTGACAATGAGCAGTTCTTC. Protein: CASSLPGQGDNEQFF. V gene TRBV7-9 combines with J gene TRBJ2-1; 9 bases match TRBD1. After removal of 5 bases from V and 5 bases from J, the junction contained 7 bases not matched to a gene. Germline V CDR1 and CDR2: SEHNR, FQNEAQ (reference sequence). This CDR3 comprises 15 residues.

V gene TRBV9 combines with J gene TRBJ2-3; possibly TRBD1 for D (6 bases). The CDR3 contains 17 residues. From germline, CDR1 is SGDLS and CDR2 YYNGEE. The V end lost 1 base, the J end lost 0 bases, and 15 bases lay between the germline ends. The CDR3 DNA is TGTGCCAGCAGCGTAACTCCAGGGGCCCTCAGCACAGATACGCAGTATTTT. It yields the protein CASSVTPGALSTDTQYF.

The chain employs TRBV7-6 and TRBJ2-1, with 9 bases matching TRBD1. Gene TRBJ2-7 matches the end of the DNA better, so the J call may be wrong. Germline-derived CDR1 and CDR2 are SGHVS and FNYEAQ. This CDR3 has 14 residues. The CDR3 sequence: CASSSNRGPYEQYF. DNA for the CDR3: TGTGCCAGCAGCTCCAACAGGGGGCCCTACGAGCAGTACTTC.

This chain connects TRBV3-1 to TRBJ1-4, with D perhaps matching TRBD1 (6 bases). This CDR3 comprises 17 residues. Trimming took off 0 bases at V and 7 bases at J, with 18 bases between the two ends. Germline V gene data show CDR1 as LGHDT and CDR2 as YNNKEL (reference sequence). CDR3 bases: TGTGCCAGCAGCCAAGATCAGGGGTTATCAATTGGTGAAAAACTGTTTTTT. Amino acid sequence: CASSQDQGLSIGEKLFF.

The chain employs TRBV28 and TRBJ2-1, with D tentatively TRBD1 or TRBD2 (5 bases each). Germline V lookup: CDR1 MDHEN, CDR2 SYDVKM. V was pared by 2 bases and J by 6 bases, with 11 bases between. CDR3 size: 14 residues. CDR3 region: CASSLPGPLNEQFF. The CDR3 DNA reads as TGTGCCAGCAGTTTACCGGGACCTCTCAATGAGCAGTTCTTC.

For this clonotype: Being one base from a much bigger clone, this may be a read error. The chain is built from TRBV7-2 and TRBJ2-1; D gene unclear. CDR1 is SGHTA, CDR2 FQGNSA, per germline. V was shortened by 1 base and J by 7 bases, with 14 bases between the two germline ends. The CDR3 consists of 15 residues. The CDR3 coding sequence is TGTGCCAGCAGCTTAGTGCGACCAGGAGTTAATGAGCAGTTCTTC. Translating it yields CASSLVRPGVNEQFF. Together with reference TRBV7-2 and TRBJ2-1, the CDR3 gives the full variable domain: GAGVSQSPSNKVTEKGKDVELRCDPISGHTALYWYRQSLGQGLEFLIYFQGNSAPDKSGLPSDRFSAERTGGSVSTLTIQRTQQEDSAVYLCASSLVRPGVNEQFFGPGTRLTVL.

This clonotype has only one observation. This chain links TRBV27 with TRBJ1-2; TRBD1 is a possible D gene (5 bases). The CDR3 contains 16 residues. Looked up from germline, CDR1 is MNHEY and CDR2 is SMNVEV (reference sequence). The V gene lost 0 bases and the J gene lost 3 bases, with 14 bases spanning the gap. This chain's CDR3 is CASSLSPYGADYGYTF. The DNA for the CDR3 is TGTGCCAGCAGTTTATCCCCCTACGGGGCTGACTATGGCTACACCTTC.

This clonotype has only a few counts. CDR3 in DNA: TGTGCCAGCAGCCCCGGGACTAGCGGGGGTGGCTCCTACGAGCAGTACTTC. The encoded protein is CASSPGTSGGGSYEQYF. The V and J genes are TRBV7-2 and TRBJ2-7, with 14 bases matching TRBD2. Germline assignment: CDR1 SGHTA and CDR2 FQGNSA. After removal of 5 bases from V and 0 bases from J, the junction contained 6 bases not matched to a gene. The CDR3 consists of 17 residues.

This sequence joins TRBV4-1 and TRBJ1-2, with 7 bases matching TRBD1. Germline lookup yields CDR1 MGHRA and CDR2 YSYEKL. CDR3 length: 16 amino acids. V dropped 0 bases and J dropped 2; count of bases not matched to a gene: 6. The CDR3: CASSQDSGQSNYGYTF. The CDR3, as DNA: TGCGCCAGCAGCCAAGATTCGGGACAGAGCAACTATGGCTACACCTTC.

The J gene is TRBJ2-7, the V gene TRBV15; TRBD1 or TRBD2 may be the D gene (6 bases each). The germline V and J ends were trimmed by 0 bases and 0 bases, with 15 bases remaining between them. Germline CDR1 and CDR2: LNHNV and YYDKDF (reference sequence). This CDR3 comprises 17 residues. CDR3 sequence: CATSRDLGGGPSYEQYF. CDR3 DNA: TGTGCCACCAGCAGAGATCTCGGAGGGGGGCCCTCCTACGAGCAGTACTTC.

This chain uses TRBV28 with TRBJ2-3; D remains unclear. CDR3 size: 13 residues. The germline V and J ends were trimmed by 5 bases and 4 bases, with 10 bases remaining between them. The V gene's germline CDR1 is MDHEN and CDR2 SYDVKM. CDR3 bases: TGTGCCAGCAGTAACGGTCCCTCAGATACGCAGTATTTT. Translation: CASSNGPSDTQYF.

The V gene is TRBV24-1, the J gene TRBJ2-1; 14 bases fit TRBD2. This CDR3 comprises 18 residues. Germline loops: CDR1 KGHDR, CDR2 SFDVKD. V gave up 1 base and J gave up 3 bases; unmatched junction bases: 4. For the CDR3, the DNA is TGTGCCACCAGTGATTTAGGGACTAGCGGGAGAGTCTACAATGAGCAGTTCTTC. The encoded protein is CATSDLGTSGRVYNEQFF.

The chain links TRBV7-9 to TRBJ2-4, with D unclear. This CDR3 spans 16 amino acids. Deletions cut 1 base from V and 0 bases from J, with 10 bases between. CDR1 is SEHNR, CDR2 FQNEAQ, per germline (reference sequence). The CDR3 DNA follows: TGTGCCAGCAGCTTAGAAGGCGTCGGAGCCAAAAACATTCAGTACTTC. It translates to CASSLEGVGAKNIQYF.

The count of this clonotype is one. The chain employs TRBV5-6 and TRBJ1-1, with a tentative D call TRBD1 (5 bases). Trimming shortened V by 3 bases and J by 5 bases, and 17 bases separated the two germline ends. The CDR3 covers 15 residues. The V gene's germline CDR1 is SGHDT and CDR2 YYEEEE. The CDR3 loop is CASSSPGAGKTEAFF. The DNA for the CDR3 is TGTGCCAGCAGCTCCCCTGGGGCGGGGAAAACTGAAGCTTTCTTT.

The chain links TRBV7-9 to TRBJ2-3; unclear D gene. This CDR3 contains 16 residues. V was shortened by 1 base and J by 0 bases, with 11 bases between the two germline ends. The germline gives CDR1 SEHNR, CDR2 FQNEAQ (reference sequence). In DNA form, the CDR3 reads TGTGCCAGCAGCTTAGAGGTGGCAGTTAGCACAGATACGCAGTATTTT. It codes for CASSLEVAVSTDTQYF.

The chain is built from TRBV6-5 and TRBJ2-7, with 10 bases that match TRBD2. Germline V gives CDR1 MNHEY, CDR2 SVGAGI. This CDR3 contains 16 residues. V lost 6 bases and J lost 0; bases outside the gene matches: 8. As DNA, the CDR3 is TGTGCCAGCAGCCGCAATAGCGGGAGGTCCTCCTACGAGCAGTACTTC. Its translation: CASSRNSGRSSYEQYF.

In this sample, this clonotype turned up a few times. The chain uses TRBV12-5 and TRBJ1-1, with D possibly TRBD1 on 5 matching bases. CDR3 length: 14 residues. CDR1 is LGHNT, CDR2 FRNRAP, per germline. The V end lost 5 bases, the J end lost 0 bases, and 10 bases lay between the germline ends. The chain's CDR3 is CASGPGGLNTEAFF. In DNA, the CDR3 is TGTGCTAGTGGTCCGGGGGGTTTGAACACTGAAGCTTTCTTT.

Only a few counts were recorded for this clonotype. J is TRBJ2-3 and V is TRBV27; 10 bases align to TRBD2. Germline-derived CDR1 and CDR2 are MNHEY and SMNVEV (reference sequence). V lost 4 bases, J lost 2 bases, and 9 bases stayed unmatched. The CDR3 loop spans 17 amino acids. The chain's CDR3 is CASSSLGSGGTTDTQYF. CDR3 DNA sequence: TGTGCCAGCAGTTCCCTCGGTAGCGGGGGGACCACAGATACGCAGTATTTT.

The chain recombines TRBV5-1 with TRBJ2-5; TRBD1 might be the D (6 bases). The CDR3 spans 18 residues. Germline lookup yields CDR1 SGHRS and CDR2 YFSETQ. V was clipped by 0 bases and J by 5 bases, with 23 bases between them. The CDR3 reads CASSLVGSAGYQGETQYF. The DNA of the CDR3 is TGCGCCAGCAGCTTGGTGGGATCAGCAGGCTACCAGGGGGAGACCCAGTACTTC.

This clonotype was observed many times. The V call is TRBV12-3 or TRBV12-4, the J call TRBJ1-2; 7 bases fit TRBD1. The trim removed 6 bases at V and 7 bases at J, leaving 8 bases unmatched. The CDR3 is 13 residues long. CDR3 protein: CASSPTGTGGYTF. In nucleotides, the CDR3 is TGTGCCAGCAGCCCGACAGGGACGGGTGGCTACACCTTC.

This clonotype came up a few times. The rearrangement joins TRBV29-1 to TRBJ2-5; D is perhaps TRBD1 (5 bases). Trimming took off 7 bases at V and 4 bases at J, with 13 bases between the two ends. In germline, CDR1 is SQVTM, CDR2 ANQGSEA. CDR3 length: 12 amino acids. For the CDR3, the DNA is TGCAGCGCACGAGACAGTGCAGAGACCCAGTACTTC. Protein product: CSARDSAETQYF.